The sequence of this TCR beta chain was determined in a study of OX40 agonist ivuxolimab in advanced cancers. Looking at the study overall: The dose-escalation cohort was approximately 81% male, with a mean age of around 60 years, ranging about 23 to 79.

Some clones are missing from TCRdb's copy, which holds only in-frame ones; the method was immunoSEQ multiplex PCR. The data hold about 26,000 clones, with 70% to 90% observed a single time. Germline assignment: CDR1 SGHTA and CDR2 FQGNSA. Trimming took off 1 base at V and 2 bases at J, with 16 bases between the two ends. The CDR3 has 17 residues. The gene calls are TRBV7-2 and TRBJ2-3; maybe TRBD2 (6 bases). Sequences were derived from CD4+ or CD8+ T cells sorted from blood, sampled in a trial of the OX40 agonist ivuxolimab. The clonotype originates from an adult with an advanced solid tumor such as melanoma, head and neck, liver or kidney cancer. CDR3 nucleotides: TGTGCCAGCAGCTTAGGGGTCCGGGGGTTTTCCACAGATACGCAGTATTTT. The encoded protein is CASSLGVRGFSTDTQYF.